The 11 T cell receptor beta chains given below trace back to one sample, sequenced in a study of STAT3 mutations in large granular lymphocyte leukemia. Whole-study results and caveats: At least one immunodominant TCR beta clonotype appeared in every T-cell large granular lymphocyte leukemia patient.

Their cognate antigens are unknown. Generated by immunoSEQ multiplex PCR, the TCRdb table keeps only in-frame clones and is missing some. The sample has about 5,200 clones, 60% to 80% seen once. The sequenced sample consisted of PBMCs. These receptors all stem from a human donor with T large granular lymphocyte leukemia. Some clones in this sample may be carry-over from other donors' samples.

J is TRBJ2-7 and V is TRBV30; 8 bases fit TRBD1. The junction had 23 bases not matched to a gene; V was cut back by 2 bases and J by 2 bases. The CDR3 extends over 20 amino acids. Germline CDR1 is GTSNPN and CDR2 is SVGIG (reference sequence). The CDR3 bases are TGTGCCTGGAGTACTTACAGGGGGGTGGTGTTAGACAGGGAACCCTACGAGCAGTACTTC. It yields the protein CAWSTYRGVVLDREPYEQYF. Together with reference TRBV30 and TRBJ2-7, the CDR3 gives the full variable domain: SQTIHQWPATLVQPVGSPLSLECTVEGTSNPNLYWYRQAAGRGLQLLFYSVGIGQISSEVPQNLSASRPQDRQFILSSKKLLLSDSGFYLCAWSTYRGVVLDREPYEQYFGPGTRLTVT.

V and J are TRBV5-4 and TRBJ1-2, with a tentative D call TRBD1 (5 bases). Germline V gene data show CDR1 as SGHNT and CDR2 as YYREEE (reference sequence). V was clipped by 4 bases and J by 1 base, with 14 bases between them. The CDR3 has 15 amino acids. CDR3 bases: TGTGCCAGCAGCCGGGCAGGGTCGGTTAACTATGGCTACACCTTC. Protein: CASSRAGSVNYGYTF.

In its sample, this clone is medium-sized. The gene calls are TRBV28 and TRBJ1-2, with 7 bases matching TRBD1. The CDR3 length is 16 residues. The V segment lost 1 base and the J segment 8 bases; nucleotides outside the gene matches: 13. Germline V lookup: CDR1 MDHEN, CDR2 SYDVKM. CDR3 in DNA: TGTGCCAGCAGTTTATATGCCGGACAGGTGGTCAAAGGCTACACCTTC. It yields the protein CASSLYAGQVVKGYTF.

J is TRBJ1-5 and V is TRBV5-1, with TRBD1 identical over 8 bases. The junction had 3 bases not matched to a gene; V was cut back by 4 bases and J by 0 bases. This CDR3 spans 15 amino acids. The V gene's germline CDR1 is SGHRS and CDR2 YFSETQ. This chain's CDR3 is CASSEGQVSNQPQHF. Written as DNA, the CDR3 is TGCGCCAGCAGCGAGGGACAGGTTAGCAATCAGCCCCAGCATTTT.

This CDR3 reads CAWRRGLAEYNEQFF. CDR3 bases: TGTGCCTGGAGGAGGGGGCTAGCGGAGTACAATGAGCAGTTCTTC. The genes are TRBV30 and TRBJ2-1; D tentatively fits TRBD1 or TRBD2 (7 bases each). CDR1 is GTSNPN, CDR2 SVGIG, per germline (reference sequence). This CDR3 is 15 amino acids long. The V end lost 3 bases, the J end lost 4 bases, and 16 bases lay between the germline ends.

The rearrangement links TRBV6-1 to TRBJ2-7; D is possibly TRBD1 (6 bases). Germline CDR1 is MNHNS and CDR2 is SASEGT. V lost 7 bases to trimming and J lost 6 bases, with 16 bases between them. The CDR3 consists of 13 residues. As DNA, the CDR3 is TGTGCCAGCACGGCTACAGGGCCCGGCGAGCAGTACTTC. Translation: CASTATGPGEQYF.

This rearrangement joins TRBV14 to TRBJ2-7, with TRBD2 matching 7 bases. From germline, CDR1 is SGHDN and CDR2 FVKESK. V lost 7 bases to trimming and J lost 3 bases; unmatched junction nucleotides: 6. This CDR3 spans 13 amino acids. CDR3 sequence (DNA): TGTGCCAGCACGAGGGCTAGCGGCTACGAGCAGTACTTC. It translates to CASTRASGYEQYF.

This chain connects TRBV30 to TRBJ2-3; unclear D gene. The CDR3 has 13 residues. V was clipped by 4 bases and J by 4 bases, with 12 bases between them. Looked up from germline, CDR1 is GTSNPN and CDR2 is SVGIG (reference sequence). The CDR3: CAWTQRRADTQYF. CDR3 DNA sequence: TGTGCCTGGACGCAGCGCCGGGCAGATACGCAGTATTTT.

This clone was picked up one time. CDR3 in amino acids: CACLSRDNSPLHF. As DNA, the CDR3 is TGTGCCTGCCTTAGCAGGGATAATTCACCCCTCCACTTT. The rearrangement links TRBV30 to TRBJ1-6; possible D gene TRBD1, 5 bases. Germline CDR1 is GTSNPN and CDR2 is SVGIG (reference sequence). The V end was cut by 6 bases, the J end by 5 bases, with 11 bases between. This CDR3 is built from 13 residues. The variable domain in full, with the rest retrieved from reference TRBV30 and TRBJ1-6, is SQTIHQWPATLVQPVGSPLSLECTVEGTSNPNLYWYRQAAGRGLQLLFYSVGIGQISSEVPQNLSASRPQDRQFILSSKKLLLSDSGFYLCACLSRDNSPLHFGNGTRLTVT.

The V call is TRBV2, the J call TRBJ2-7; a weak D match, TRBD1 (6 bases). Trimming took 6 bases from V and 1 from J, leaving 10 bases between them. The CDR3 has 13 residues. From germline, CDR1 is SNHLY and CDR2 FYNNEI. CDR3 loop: CASRKGGSYEQYF. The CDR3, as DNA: TGTGCCAGCAGAAAAGGGGGATCCTACGAGCAGTACTTC.

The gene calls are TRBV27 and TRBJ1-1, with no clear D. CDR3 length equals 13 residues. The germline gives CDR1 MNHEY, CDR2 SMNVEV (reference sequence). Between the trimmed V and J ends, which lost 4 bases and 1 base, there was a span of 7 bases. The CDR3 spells CASSYTENTEAFF. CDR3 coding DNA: TGTGCCAGCAGTTATACAGAGAACACTGAAGCTTTCTTT.